This entry features one T cell receptor beta chain sequence. The specificity of this receptor is unknown. Within one base of it there is no much larger clone, and no base qualities were kept. Library generation was performed with the immunoSEQ multiplex PCR assay. For the multiplex PCR, a mixture combining 60 forward primers for TCR Vbeta segments and 13 reverse primers for TCR Jbeta segments was used. The CDR3 region of rearranged TCR beta genes was amplified from genomic DNA with a multiplex PCR assay. Amplified TCR beta libraries were sequenced as 87-base-pair reads on the Illumina HiSeq System. For the original study's pipeline: In a later analysis, roughly 80 million unique TCR beta chains were counted across the roughly 610 repertoires, and about 10 million of these chains were shared by at least two donors. A nearest-neighbor algorithm error-corrected the raw reads and collapsed the reads into unique sequences, merging closely related sequences to remove PCR and sequencing errors. Alignment of CDR3 sequences to IMGT reference sequences was used to assign V, D and J gene segments. For a sequence to be retained, a match of at least six nucleotides was required to both a V gene segment and a J gene segment. Rearrangements were called productive when the CDR3 lacked stop codons and stayed in frame with V and J; all others were non-productive. Following IMGT convention, CDR3 was defined as the stretch from the second conserved V-encoded cysteine to the conserved J-encoded phenylalanine. The earlier analysis of about 570 of the donors excluded any sequence lacking an unambiguous match to a single V gene segment. In an earlier analysis of some 590 of the donors, V segments were called functional above 56.7% productive rearrangements and were called segregating when the between-donor standard deviation exceeded 5%. A statistical classification framework was developed to diagnose cytomegalovirus status using the catalog of TCR beta chain sequences. In a later analysis, TCR nucleotide sequences were compared against IMGT/GENE-DB human TR gene sequences so that V and J genes could be assigned. The TCRdist pipeline was used in a later analysis to assign CDR3 sequences and most-parsimonious VDJ recombination scenarios. In a later analysis, each TCR beta chain was defined by its CDR3 amino acid sequence together with its V-gene family, and reads without a unique V-gene family were excluded. In a later analysis, 450 to 600 highly shared, low-generation-probability nucleotide sequences were removed to address suspected cross-contamination and a sequencing artifact. For each public chain, a later analysis derived a clonal expansion index from normalized ranks of inferred template counts within each repertoire. Generation probabilities in a later analysis came from a VDJ recombination model fitted to out-of-frame rearrangements, and those results were checked against IGoR. In a later analysis, hypergeometric tests were used to score TCR-TCR, TCR-HLA and TCR-CMV co-occurrence, with a repertoire-size bias correction applied to TCR pairs. In a later analysis, false discovery rates were estimated by permuting HLA or CMV assignments 20 times. A later analysis grouped co-occurring TCRs with DBSCAN, adding TCRdist sequence similarity when clustering within HLA-allele-positive subsets. Repertoires with fewer than 30,000 or more than 120,000 public chains were left out of co-occurrence clustering, as were about five repertoires with anomalous nucleotide sharing. Drawn from immuneACCESS, this table holds only the in-frame rearrangements with V and J called that TCRdb kept. Clones are partly lost; checked studies trace under half to an unresolved V gene and leave the rest unexplained. The D gene and trimming were derived from the DNA, and the V and J assignments and clone size from that table. This sample lists fewer than 200,000 clones; approximately 80% were detected once. The ten largest clones add up to about 10% of the sample.

The sample is drawn from a study of cytomegalovirus exposure and HLA in healthy donors (dated 2017 in TCRdb). Notes on the research overall: An earlier analysis of roughly 500 of the donors reported 276 Gb of sequence data and 95 million to 120 million unique TCR beta sequences obtained from approximately 180 million T cells. An early release that covered more than 550 HLA-typed donors contained approximately 300 gigabases of sequencing data and 65 million to 100 million unique TCR sequences. Of the approximately 400 genotyped donors, roughly 80% fell in the genetic ancestry cluster associated with self-reported Caucasian donors. The study was designed to test whether signatures of past pathogen exposure could be identified by cataloging public T cell receptors. The T cell repertoires of 670 or so subjects were profiled by immunosequencing and related to cytomegalovirus serostatus. Along with the approximately 620-subject first cohort, a separate validation cohort of approximately 110 different subjects was used. To predict cytomegalovirus infection status, the study brought together high-throughput TCR immunosequencing, statistical association of individual TCRs with disease status, and machine learning. A later analysis re-examined previously published TCR beta repertoires from about 700 donors and added high-resolution HLA genotyping to investigate patterns of TCR occurrence. In the later analysis, no new phenotypic data were used to find candidate immune exposures; instead, reliance was placed on TCR beta sequences and their occurrence across donors. In an earlier analysis of 587 of the donors, high-throughput TCR beta sequencing was used to judge whether each TCR beta V gene segment behaved as functional or pseudogenic. Donor age, sex, ethnicity and CMV serostatus were collected together with the repertoire data. Genome-wide SNP genotypes for about 60% of the roughly 670 donors were used in a later genetic analysis, which treated that subset as a discovery cohort. Every discovery cohort repertoire had been produced on one sequencing platform. HLA typing included class I and class II loci at four-digit resolution. Typing coverage differed by locus: A, B, C, DRB1 and DQB1 were typed in roughly 620-630 donors, DQA1 in 522, DPA1 in 600 to 610, and DPB1 in 450 to 480. Five DR-DQ haplotypes were treated as single units for association and clustering because of strong linkage in the cohort. Among 300 to 450 genotyped donors of the cohort, an average of about 240,000 unique TCR beta nucleotide sequences were sequenced per donor, around 20% of them non-productive. Study-wide conclusions, independent of this receptor: The only immune exposure information available for the cohort was CMV serostatus. Most TCR sequences were observed very rarely across donors, whereas some public TCRs were present in many individuals. The presence/absence analyses assumed that sequencing depth was roughly uniform across donors, and that assumption may not be true. Broadly in line with IMGT annotations, most TCR beta V segments showed up in productive rearrangements about 87% or about 30% of the time in an earlier analysis of 587 of the donors. When HLA alleles, especially DR and DQ, strongly co-occurred, TCR associations were difficult to assign to individual alleles. A further reported finding was that TCR beta sequences accurately predicted the HLA-A and HLA-B alleles for most subjects in the first cohort. In vitro tests confirmed that a few of the cytomegalovirus-associated TCR beta chains recognize cytomegalovirus antigens. V-gene and J-gene trimming of TCR beta chains was associated with a missense DCLRE1C variant in a later genetic analysis, and the association was replicated in an independent cohort. It was suggested by the authors that the approach could potentially be generalized to other disease states and immunological phenotypes. In a later analysis, HLA-associated TCR beta chains were found to be more clonally expanded and to have lower generation probabilities than equally common non-associated chains. A later analysis found that TCR association rates varied across HLA loci, with DRB1 alleles showing the most associated TCRs and HLA-C alleles the fewest. The study listed 150 to 200 TCR beta chains as associated with cytomegalovirus. In a later analysis, most CMV-associated TCR beta chains were found to appear HLA-restricted, with HLA associations seemingly driven largely by CMV exposure. Seventeen rarely observed V segments, including chromosome 9 orphons, were excluded from the earlier analysis of some 590 of the donors because counts were too low. The cohort was sequenced for TCR beta chains only, and without alpha or paired-chain data the features that could be detected were limited. Correlated functional status among segregating V segments might be attributable to linkage disequilibrium, but an unknown experimental factor could not be ruled out. A later analysis associated about 18,000 TCR beta sequences with specific HLA alleles at a false discovery rate of 0.05. The classifier was reported to diagnose cytomegalovirus status with high specificity and sensitivity in both the original and validation cohorts. Because some donors lacked HLA typing at each locus, the association tests relied only on the typed subset. Because the 87-base-pair reads could not distinguish some IMGT-functional V segments, including TRBV6-2 and TRBV6-3, those segments were excluded. According to a later analysis, parvovirus B19, influenza, CMV and Epstein-Barr virus appeared linked to several top co-occurrence clusters. A cluster of highly shared sequence variants was judged likely to be a technical artifact of the sequencing pipeline. In a later genetic analysis, fewer N-insertions in productive TCRs were reported among donors in an Asian-associated ancestry cluster than the approximately 630-donor mean.

The cohort comprised 666 healthy bone marrow donors. At the time of sampling, all cohort members were nominally healthy, though unrecorded immune exposures were likely present. The donor tested CMV seropositive and was one of the 289 seropositive cohort members. Each donor provided a peripheral blood sample, and peripheral blood mononuclear cells were used for TCR beta sequencing. Genomic DNA was extracted from the blood cell samples with the Qiagen DNeasy Blood Extraction Kit. Between the V and J ends, shortened by 0 bases and 13 bases respectively, the junction contains 19 bases. The germline V gene provides CDR1 SGDLS and CDR2 YYNGEE. Reading from cysteine to phenylalanine, the CDR3 counts 14 amino acids. Only the CDR3 DNA stays, 42 bases, in frame from base 1.

The specimen was PBMCs. The chain joins TRBV9 to TRBJ1-2, with TRBD1 tentatively as D gene (5 bases match). This TCR was recovered from a man over 45 in good health and CMV-seropositive. The nucleotide sequence is given as TGTGCCAGCAGCGTAGAGGCGGCGGGACGTTCATCCACCTTC. The encoded protein is CASSVEAAGRSSTF. Joined to the reference TRBV9 and TRBJ1-2 proteins, this CDR3 gives the full variable domain: DSGVTQTPKHLITATGQRVTLRCSPRSGDLSVYWYQQSLDQGLQFLIQYYNGEERAKGNILERFSAQQFPDLHSELNLSSLELGDSALYFCASSVEAAGRSSTFGSGTRLTVV.